This entry lists 28 T cell receptor delta chains sequenced from one sample in a study of gamma-delta chains in newborns, infants, children. TCRdb reprocessed the reads using CATT. The sample shows about 1,300 delta-chain clones, around 0.98% of them seen only once. Input material: blood. These receptors all come from a child in good health.

Turning to this clone: The junction departs from germline at one end; a sequencing error may be responsible. The V gene is TRDV2, the J gene TRDJ1; D not certain. CDR1 and CDR2 (germline): GEAIGNYY, EKD. CDR3 length: 10 residues. CDR3 coding DNA: TGTGCCTGTGACACGGATAAACTCATCTTT. Translating it yields CACDTDKLIF.

With respect to this clone: A read error likely explains why the TCRdb protein, taken from a much larger clone, differs from this DNA's translation at residue 12; the protein shown is translated from the DNA. The CDR3 sequence: CACDTVLGVSSRDTRQMFF. In DNA, the CDR3 is TGTGCCTGTGACACCGTACTGGGGGTAAGCTCCCGGGACACCCGACAGATGTTTTTC. The rearrangement uses TRDV2 and TRDJ3; TRDD3 matches 8 bases. CDR3 length: 19 residues. The germline V gene encodes CDR1 GEAIGNYY and CDR2 EKD.

As regards this clone: Only one base separates this from a far larger clonotype, so it likely reflects a read error. The V call is TRDV2, the J call TRDJ3, with 8 nucleotides matching TRDD3. The CDR3 spans 22 residues. CDR1 and CDR2 (germline): GEAIGNYY, EKD. Germline trimming cut 3 bases from V and 0 bases from J; bases unmatched to any gene: 18. The CDR3 reads CACDSIASTGGHSSWDTRQMFF. The CDR3 nucleotides are TGTGCCTGTGACTCAATAGCCAGTACTGGGGGCCACAGCTCCTGGGACACCCGACAGATGTTTTTC.

Turning to this clone: It is likely a read error: a sequence one base away is far more abundant. This specimen includes other DNA sequences encoding the same CDR3. The chain employs TRDV2 and TRDJ1, with TRDD3 matching over 11 bases. Germline V gene sequence: CDR1 GEAIGNYY, CDR2 EKD. The CDR3 extends over 21 amino acids. The CDR3: CACDPRPSRVLGDRETDKLIF. The CDR3 DNA sequence: TGTGCCTGTGACCCTCGGCCTTCCCGTGTACTGGGGGATAGAGAGACCGACAAACTCATCTTT.

This clone was observed a handful of times. A far larger clone is only one base removed, so a read error is likely. Other DNA sequences in this sample translate to the same CDR3. The V and J genes are TRDV2 and TRDJ1, with 10 bases that match TRDD3. CDR3 length: 19 residues. Germline values: CDR1 GEAIGNYY, CDR2 EKD. The ends lost 0 bases at V and 0 bases at J; junction bases unmatched: 12. CDR3 sequence reads: CACDTLPTLGDIYTDKLIF. CDR3 coding DNA: TGTGCCTGTGACACCCTCCCTACCCTGGGGGATATATACACCGATAAACTCATCTTT.

In this sample, this clone turned up a few times. Given a much more abundant clone one base away, this may be a read error. The J gene is TRDJ1, the V gene TRDV1; 7 bases match TRDD3. The CDR3 covers 17 residues. Germline assignment: CDR1 TSWWSYY and CDR2 QGS. In DNA form, the CDR3 reads TGTGCTCTTGAGGAATCTCGGATACGCGGGGGTACGGGAGGACTCATCTTT. Translated: CALEESRIRGGTGGLIF.

This clone was seen a handful of times. The genes are TRDV2 and TRDJ3; TRDD3 matches 9 bases. This CDR3 is built from 18 residues. Germline assignment: CDR1 GEAIGNYY and CDR2 EKD. J was trimmed by 0 bases and V by 0 bases; bases with no gene match: 2. CDR3 sequence: CACDTGGYSSWDTRQMFF. The CDR3 DNA follows: TGTGCCTGTGACACCGGGGGATACAGCTCCTGGGACACCCGACAGATGTTTTTC.

This clone was seen only a few times. Only one base separates this from a far larger clonotype, so it likely reflects a read error. The same CDR3 also results from other DNA sequences found in this sample. The chain employs TRDV2 and TRDJ3, with TRDD3 matching 9 bases. CDR1 GEAIGNYY and CDR2 EKD come from the germline V gene. The CDR3 length is 20 residues. The CDR3 DNA sequence: TGTGCCTGTGATAGAATCCCGACTGGGGGAGCCTCCTGGGACACCCGACAGATGTTCTTC. It encodes CACDRIPTGGASWDTRQMFF.

By proportion, this clone is large. A much larger clone sits a single nucleotide away, making a read error possible. The rearrangement links TRDV2 to TRDJ1; perhaps TRDD3 as D (6 bases). The V end lost 0 bases, the J end lost 0 bases, and 10 bases lay between the germline ends. The germline V gene encodes CDR1 GEAIGNYY and CDR2 EKD. The CDR3 spans 15 residues. The CDR3 coding sequence is TGTGCCTGTGACACCCCGGGGGAGAACACCGATAAACTCATCTTT. This encodes CACDTPGENTDKLIF.

This clone was seen only a few times. TCRdb assigns this DNA the protein of a much larger clone, which departs from its translation at residue 6; this likely reflects a read error, and the protein shown comes from translating the DNA. The gene calls are TRDV2 and TRDJ2; D uncertain. The CDR3 totals 14 residues. Per the germline V gene, CDR1 is GEAIGNYY and CDR2 is EKD. The germline V and J ends were trimmed by 0 bases and 0 bases, with 4 bases remaining between them. Here the CDR3 DNA reads TGTGCCTGTGACACCCCCGCTTTGACAGCACAACTCTTCTTT. Amino acids: CACDTPALTAQLFF.

As to this clone: The likely explanation is a read error, given a far larger clone one base away. This CDR3 is also generated by other DNA sequences in the sample. The chain couples TRDV2 to TRDJ3, with D unclear. This CDR3 is built from 13 residues. V was trimmed by 4 bases and J by 2 bases, leaving 2 bases between them. CDR1 is GEAIGNYY, CDR2 EKD, per germline. The CDR3 coding sequence is TGTGCCTGTGATACCTGGGACACCCGACAGATGTTTTTC. Translation gives CACDTWDTRQMFF.

This clone is categorized as medium-sized. The gene calls are TRDV2 and TRDJ3, with 7 bases identical to TRDD3. Germline loops: CDR1 GEAIGNYY, CDR2 EKD. With 0 bases clipped from V and 0 bases from J, the junction kept 19 bases outside the gene matches. The CDR3 is made up of 23 amino acids. CDR3 in amino acids: CACDTVNQPYTGANSWDTRQMFF. The DNA for the CDR3 is TGTGCCTGTGACACCGTGAATCAGCCTTATACTGGGGCTAACTCCTGGGACACCCGACAGATGTTTTTC.

V gene TRDV2 combines with J gene TRDJ3, with 12 bases fitting TRDD3. This CDR3 region has 19 residues. Germline lookup yields CDR1 GEAIGNYY and CDR2 EKD. V shed 2 bases and J 0 bases; nucleotides not matched to a gene: 4. The chain's CDR3 is CACDSLGDTRSWDTRQMFF. For the CDR3, the DNA is TGTGCCTGTGACAGCCTGGGGGATACGCGCTCCTGGGACACCCGACAGATGTTTTTC.

By its share, this clone is medium-sized. At the DNA level, this CDR3 is encoded by other sequences in the same sample as well. The V gene is TRDV2, the J gene TRDJ3; 11 bases line up with TRDD3. Trimming at V came to 1 base and at J to 1 base, leaving 2 bases not matched to a gene. The CDR3 loop spans 18 amino acids. Germline values: CDR1 GEAIGNYY, CDR2 EKD. The CDR3 reads CACDTGGYGSWDTRQMFF. The DNA of the CDR3 is TGTGCCTGTGACACTGGGGGATACGGGTCCTGGGACACCCGACAGATGTTTTTC.

This clone was observed a few times. This likely traces to a read error, being one base from a far larger clone. Other DNA sequences in this specimen translate into the identical CDR3. The genes are TRDV2 and TRDJ3; 10 positions match TRDD3. Per germline, CDR1 GEAIGNYY and CDR2 EKD. The CDR3 totals 18 residues. The CDR3 loop reads CACDTGGFSSWDTRQMFF. CDR3 coding DNA: TGCGCCTGTGACACTGGGGGATTCAGCTCCTGGGACACCCGACAGATGTTTTTC.

A remark on this clone: Mismatch with germline at one junction end may stem from a read error. The V gene is TRDV2, the J gene TRDJ1, with D perhaps matching TRDD3 (5 bases). The CDR3 extends over 14 amino acids. Germline V gene lookup returns CDR1 GEAIGNYY and CDR2 EKD. The CDR3 nucleotides read TGTGCATGTGACACATTGGATCCTGGGGATAAACTCATCTTT. Translation gives CACDTLDPGDKLIF.

As to this clone: Other DNA sequences within the sample encode an identical CDR3. The chain recombines TRDV2 with TRDJ2, with 13 bases identical to TRDD3. Germline V lookup: CDR1 GEAIGNYY, CDR2 EKD. The CDR3 consists of 18 residues. With 0 bases clipped from V and 0 bases from J, the junction kept 3 bases outside the gene matches. The CDR3 region is CACDTVLGDTALTAQLFF. In nucleotides, the CDR3 is TGTGCCTGTGACACCGTACTGGGGGATACGGCTTTGACAGCACAACTCTTCTTT.

The rearrangement joins TRAV29/DV5 to TRDJ1; 10 bases map to TRDD3. V shed 3 bases and J 2 bases; nucleotides not matched to a gene: 10. CDR1 and CDR2 (germline): NSMFDY, ISSIKDK. The CDR3 sequence is 16 residues long. The DNA of the CDR3 is TGTGCAGCAAAGGGAGGTCTGGGGGATAGAACCGATAAACTCATCTTT. Translated, it gives CAAKGGLGDRTDKLIF.

A word on this clone: A read error is likely here: a far larger clone is one base away. The V gene is TRDV2, the J gene TRDJ3; D is ambiguous. Germline values: CDR1 GEAIGNYY, CDR2 EKD. The CDR3 covers 16 residues. The CDR3 DNA sequence: TGTGCCTGTGGCACCCCGAGCTCCTGGGACACCCGACAGATGTTTTTC. Translating gives CACGTPSSWDTRQMFF.

Only a few counts were recorded for this clone. The likely explanation is a read error, given a far larger clone one base away. Other DNA sequences of this sample code for an identical CDR3. The rearrangement links TRDV2 to TRDJ3, with 8 bases aligning to TRDD3. Germline V gene sequence: CDR1 GEAIGNYY, CDR2 EKD. The CDR3 consists of 22 residues. Unmatched junction bases numbered 16, after V lost 1 base and J lost 0 bases. The CDR3 here is CACDTIASTGGHSSWDTRQMFF. DNA for the CDR3: TGTGCCTGTGACACAATAGCTAGTACTGGGGGCCACAGCTCCTGGGACACCCGACAGATGTTTTTC.

A word on this clone: The likely explanation is a read error, given a far larger clone one base away. At the DNA level, this CDR3 is encoded by other sequences in the same sample as well. This chain joins TRDV2 and TRDJ1; TRDD3 aligns across 12 bases. The trim removed 0 bases at V and 0 bases at J, leaving 4 bases unmatched. CDR1 and CDR2 (germline): GEAIGNYY, EKD. The CDR3 length is 17 residues. The CDR3 nucleotides are TGTGCCTGTGACACCCTGGGGGATACGCTAAACACCGATAAACTCATCTTT. This encodes CACDTLGDTLNTDKLIF.

A few counts support this clone. It is likely a read error: a sequence one base away is far more abundant. Other DNA sequences of this sample code for an identical CDR3. This chain uses TRDV2 with TRDJ1, with D tentatively TRDD3 (6 bases). The CDR3 spans 19 residues. Germline V gene sequence: CDR1 GEAIGNYY, CDR2 EKD. The DNA of the CDR3 is TGCGCCTGTGACACTCTCTCGGACGGACGGGATATATACACCGATAAACTCATCTTT. This translates into CACDTLSDGRDIYTDKLIF.

In its sample, this clone is large. The genes are TRDV1 and TRDJ2, with 9 bases identical to TRDD3. After removal of 4 bases from V and 0 bases from J, the junction contained 15 bases not matched to a gene. CDR3 length equals 20 residues. From germline, CDR1 is TSWWSYY and CDR2 QGS. The CDR3 is CALGGGEYWGNGALTAQLFF. The CDR3 DNA follows: TGTGCTCTTGGGGGAGGTGAATACTGGGGGAACGGGGCTTTGACAGCACAACTCTTCTTT.

This chain uses TRDV2 with TRDJ3, with TRDD3 matching 13 bases. After removal of 4 bases from V and 0 bases from J, the junction contained 8 bases not matched to a gene. CDR3 size: 20 residues. Germline-derived CDR1 and CDR2 are GEAIGNYY and EKD. The CDR3, as DNA: TGTGCCTGTGATACTGGGGGATACGCCGAGGGCTCCTGGGACACCCGACAGATGTTTTTC. Protein sequence: CACDTGGYAEGSWDTRQMFF.

This chain uses TRDV1 with TRDJ2, with 9 bases aligning to TRDD3. Here the J gene came from matching the DNA to germline, since TCRdb omits it. With 1 base clipped from V and 5 bases from J, the junction kept 8 bases outside the gene matches. The CDR3 is made up of 17 amino acids. Germline loops: CDR1 TSWWSYY, CDR2 QGS. CDR3 residues: CALGEPSLLGDTAQLFF. CDR3 in DNA: TGTGCTCTTGGGGAACCCAGCCTGCTGGGGGATACAGCACAACTCTTCTTT.

The table lists this clone with a few counts. This likely traces to a read error, being one base from a far larger clone. V usage is TRDV2 and J usage is TRDJ1, with 11 bases aligning to TRDD3. This CDR3 is 16 amino acids long. Losses at the gene ends were 3 bases for V and 2 bases for J; bases not matched to a gene: 7. Germline V gene data show CDR1 as GEAIGNYY and CDR2 as EKD. The CDR3 region is CACDWLGDTRTDKLIF. The CDR3 DNA reads TGTGCCTGTGACTGGCTGGGGGATACTAGGACCGATAAACTCATCTTT.

This clone has only a few counts. The chain is built from TRDV2 and TRDJ1; 12 bases are shared with TRDD3. V gave up 1 base and J gave up 0 bases; unmatched junction bases: 5. Germline V lookup: CDR1 GEAIGNYY, CDR2 EKD. The CDR3 loop spans 17 amino acids. The CDR3 protein is CACDTVLGDTDTDKLIF. In DNA form, the CDR3 reads TGTGCCTGTGACACTGTACTGGGGGATACCGACACCGATAAACTCATCTTT.

This clone has more than one count but fewer than ten. Other DNA sequences in the sample encode the same CDR3. V usage is TRDV2 and J usage is TRDJ3; TRDD3 agrees at 13 bases. There are 21 residues in the CDR3. Per germline, CDR1 GEAIGNYY and CDR2 EKD. The V gene end was trimmed by 0 bases and the J gene end by 0 bases; junction bases not matched to a gene: 7. The CDR3 spells CACDTVLGDTRSSWDTRQMFF. The CDR3 DNA reads TGTGCCTGTGACACCGTACTGGGGGATACGCGCAGCTCCTGGGACACCCGACAGATGTTTTTC.